The 19 T cell receptor beta chains in this list originate from one sample, sequenced in a study of OX40 agonist ivuxolimab in advanced cancers. Generated by immunoSEQ multiplex PCR, the TCRdb table keeps only in-frame clones and is missing some. The sample shows about 62,000 clones, approximately 91% of them seen only once. The specimen comprised CD4+ or CD8+ T cells sorted from blood, sampled in a trial of the OX40 agonist ivuxolimab. These receptors were collected from an adult with an advanced solid tumor such as melanoma, head and neck, liver or kidney cancer.

The chain combines TRBV27 with TRBJ2-2, with a tentative D call TRBD2 (5 bases). The V end lost 3 bases, the J end lost 0 bases, and 17 bases lay between the germline ends. This CDR3 has 18 residues. Germline-derived CDR1 and CDR2 are MNHEY and SMNVEV (reference sequence). In DNA, the CDR3 is TGTGCCAGCAGTTTGATATTATCGGGGTCCACGAACACCGGGGAGCTGTTTTTT. Its protein is CASSLILSGSTNTGELFF.

Regarding this clone: The same CDR3 can be traced to other DNA sequences in this sample. J is TRBJ2-5 and V is TRBV6-6; D is unresolved. V was pared by 0 bases and J by 2 bases, with 7 bases between. The CDR3 totals 14 residues. Germline lookup yields CDR1 MNHNY and CDR2 SVGAGI (reference sequence). CDR3 loop: CASSYSRAQETQYF. The DNA of the CDR3 is TGTGCCAGCAGTTACTCGAGAGCGCAAGAGACCCAGTACTTC.

The chain couples TRBV29-1 to TRBJ1-2, with D possibly matching TRBD1 (6 bases). The CDR3 loop spans 15 amino acids. V lost 3 bases and J 2 bases, leaving 16 bases between the germline ends. Germline V gives CDR1 SQVTM, CDR2 ANQGSEA. CDR3: CSVDGAGVLNYGYTF. CDR3 DNA: TGCAGCGTTGACGGTGCAGGGGTCCTCAACTATGGCTACACCTTC.

J is TRBJ2-2 and V is TRBV5-1, with 7 positions matching TRBD1. CDR3 length equals 14 residues. The germline V gene has CDR1 SGHRS and CDR2 YFSETQ. With V trimmed by 4 bases and J by 1 base, 1 base remained unmatched. The CDR3 is CASSRTGNTGELFF. The CDR3 nucleotides read TGCGCCAGCAGCAGGACAGGGAACACCGGGGAGCTGTTTTTT.

The rearrangement links TRBV2 to TRBJ2-7, with 8 bases lining up with TRBD1. Germline V gene data show CDR1 as SNHLY and CDR2 as FYNNEI. This CDR3 has 13 amino acids. The V gene end was trimmed by 8 bases and the J gene end by 2 bases; junction bases not matched to a gene: 5. CDR3 in amino acids: CASDGQGTYEQYF. The CDR3 coding sequence is TGTGCCAGCGACGGACAGGGAACCTACGAGCAGTACTTC.

The chain is built from TRBV5-1 and TRBJ2-7; 7 bases match TRBD1. Germline V CDR1 and CDR2: SGHRS, YFSETQ. The V and J ends lost 3 bases and 7 bases, in that order; junction bases with no gene match: 13. CDR3 length: 15 residues. The CDR3 is CASSSAGTAPGEQYF. CDR3 in DNA: TGCGCCAGCAGCTCCGCCGGGACAGCCCCGGGGGAGCAGTACTTC. Supplemented by reference TRBV5-1 and TRBJ2-7, the full variable domain reads KAGVTQTPRYLIKTRGQQVTLSCSPISGHRSVSWYQQTPGQGLQFLFEYFSETQRNKGNFPGRFSGRQFSNSRSEMNVSTLELGDSALYLCASSSAGTAPGEQYFGPGTRLTVT.

The genes are TRBV11-2 and TRBJ2-7; D tentatively fits TRBD1 or TRBD2 (5 bases each). Deletions cut 0 bases from V and 5 bases from J, with 20 bases between. Germline V gene lookup returns CDR1 SGHAT and CDR2 FQNNGV. The CDR3 runs 17 residues. The CDR3 here is CASSLDTNLRGVDEQYF. The CDR3 DNA reads TGTGCCAGCAGCTTAGATACGAATCTTAGAGGGGTGGACGAGCAGTACTTC.

The genes are TRBV6-6 and TRBJ1-2; D is perhaps TRBD1 (5 bases). Germline lookup yields CDR1 MNHNY and CDR2 SVGAGI (reference sequence). The CDR3 contains 15 residues. V lost 6 bases to trimming and J lost 3 bases, with 17 bases between them. This chain's CDR3 is CASRLRGVTYYGYTF. The DNA of the CDR3 is TGTGCCAGCAGACTCCGGGGGGTCACCTACTATGGCTACACCTTC.

J is TRBJ1-1 and V is TRBV19; TRBD1 matches 7 bases. The CDR3 spans 14 residues. Germline V gene lookup returns CDR1 LNHDA and CDR2 SQIVND (reference sequence). V lost 6 bases, J lost 5 bases, and 9 bases stayed unmatched. Here the CDR3 DNA reads TGTGCCAGTAGCAGACAGGGAGAGAGGACTGAAGCTTTCTTT. Residues: CASSRQGERTEAFF.

This chain links TRBV14 with TRBJ2-7, with D unresolved. The V gene's germline CDR1 is SGHDN and CDR2 FVKESK. Trimming shortened V by 0 bases and J by 7 bases, and 10 bases separated the two germline ends. The CDR3 consists of 13 residues. The CDR3 coding sequence is TGTGCCAGCAGCCAAGATTTATCTCGAGAGCAGTACTTC. Translation: CASSQDLSREQYF.

This chain connects TRBV7-8 to TRBJ1-5; TRBD1 matches at 9 bases. The V and J ends lost 5 bases and 4 bases, in that order; junction bases with no gene match: 12. Germline V CDR1 and CDR2: SGHVS, FQNEAQ. This CDR3 comprises 17 residues. CDR3 sequence (DNA): TGTGCCAGCAGCCCCTCGGGACAGGGTGAACGGAATCAGCCCCAGCATTTT. Amino acid sequence: CASSPSGQGERNQPQHF.

The gene calls are TRBV14 and TRBJ2-1, with 7 nucleotides matching TRBD2. In germline, CDR1 is SGHDN, CDR2 FVKESK. The CDR3 covers 17 residues. Germline trimming cut 2 bases from V and 6 bases from J; bases unmatched to any gene: 13. The CDR3 DNA is TGTGCCAGCAGCCAATTGGGTCGGGGCGGGAGTAGCAATGAGCAGTTCTTC. This encodes CASSQLGRGGSSNEQFF.

The rearrangement links TRBV9 to TRBJ2-3; 9 bases agree with TRBD2. Losses at the gene ends were 4 bases for V and 6 bases for J; bases not matched to a gene: 18. The CDR3 length is 18 residues. Looked up from germline, CDR1 is SGDLS and CDR2 is YYNGEE. CDR3 in amino acids: CASSTQRSTAGGVDTQYF. As DNA, the CDR3 is TGTGCCAGCAGCACACAGAGATCTACGGCGGGAGGGGTGGATACGCAGTATTTT.

The rearrangement uses TRBV5-6 and TRBJ2-5, with D possibly being TRBD1 or TRBD2 (6 bases each). Per germline, CDR1 SGHDT and CDR2 YYEEEE. The CDR3 extends over 12 amino acids. Between the trimmed V and J ends, which lost 7 bases and 7 bases, there was a span of 14 bases. The CDR3, as DNA: TGTGCCAGCTTTGGGGGGCTGGGGACCCAGTACTTC. Its translation is CASFGGLGTQYF.

The rearrangement links TRBV11-3 to TRBJ2-1, with D perhaps matching TRBD1 or TRBD2 (5 bases each). V lost 0 bases and J lost 2, with 11 bases in between. Germline V lookup: CDR1 SGHNT, CDR2 YENEEA. The CDR3 has 16 residues. The CDR3 loop reads CASSLDAPGPYNEQFF. The DNA for the CDR3 is TGTGCCAGCAGCTTAGATGCGCCGGGGCCCTACAATGAGCAGTTCTTC.

This chain joins TRBV15 and TRBJ2-5; D gene uncertain. The CDR3 runs to 14 residues. In germline, CDR1 is LNHNV, CDR2 YYDKDF (reference sequence). Trimming left V 0 bases short and J 1 base short, with 6 bases between. The CDR3 DNA sequence: TGTGCCACCAGCAGAGATAACCGCCAAGAGACCCAGTACTTC. This encodes CATSRDNRQETQYF. Drawing the rest from reference TRBV15 and TRBJ2-5, the complete variable domain is DAMVIQNPRYQVTQFGKPVTLSCSQTLNHNVMYWYQQKSSQAPKLLFHYYDKDFNNEADTPDNFQSRRPNTSFCFLDIRSPGLGDTAMYLCATSRDNRQETQYFGPGTRLLVL.

V is TRBV9 and J is TRBJ1-4; 7 positions agree with TRBD1. From germline, CDR1 is SGDLS and CDR2 YYNGEE. J gave up 3 bases and V 4 bases, and 6 bases lay outside the gene matches. The CDR3 sequence is 15 residues long. The CDR3 DNA sequence: TGTGCCAGCAGCTTTCAGGGACAGTCTAATGAAAAACTGTTTTTT. It encodes CASSFQGQSNEKLFF.

V gene TRBV9 combines with J gene TRBJ1-1; 7 nucleotides match TRBD1. This CDR3 is 14 amino acids long. In germline, CDR1 is SGDLS, CDR2 YYNGEE. V trimming: 4 bases; J trimming: 3 bases; junction bases outside the gene matches: 6. DNA for the CDR3: TGTGCCAGCAGCACAGGGGCTTGGGACACTGAAGCTTTCTTT. Translation: CASSTGAWDTEAFF.

The V call is TRBV28, the J call TRBJ2-1; 11 bases are shared with TRBD2. The V and J ends lost 8 bases and 9 bases, in that order; junction bases with no gene match: 12. This CDR3 is built from 15 residues. CDR1 and CDR2 from the germline V gene are MDHEN and SYDVKM. The CDR3: CASALAGGPSAEQFF. Here the CDR3 DNA reads TGTGCCAGCGCCTTAGCGGGAGGGCCCTCGGCTGAGCAGTTCTTC.